Below, 32 T cell receptor beta chains from the same sample are listed, as sequenced in a study of cytomegalovirus exposure and HLA in healthy donors. The PCR made use of 60 Vbeta and 13 Jbeta primers. Data came from immunoSEQ multiplex PCR; TCRdb stores just in-frame clones and leaves some out. There are more than 100,000 clones in the sample; over 70% occur only once, and approximately 1.4% lies in the top ten. Sample: PBMCs. The receptors were gathered from a woman aged 40 to 50 in good health and CMV-seronegative.

The genes are TRBV6-5 and TRBJ1-1; unclear D gene. Germline CDR1 is MNHEY and CDR2 is SVGAGI. Trimming cost V 9 bases and J 5 bases, with 10 bases left between them. CDR3 length: 11 residues. For the CDR3, the DNA is TGTGCCAGTCTCCGCGGAACTGAAGCTTTCTTT. Translating gives CASLRGTEAFF.

The V call is TRBV19, the J call TRBJ2-6, with no clear D. CDR3 length: 16 amino acids. Between the trimmed V and J ends, which lost 7 bases and 0 bases, there was a span of 13 bases. Germline-derived CDR1 and CDR2 are LNHDA and SQIVND (reference sequence). The CDR3 nucleotides read TGTGCCAGTAAAAGTACCCGGTCCTCTGGGGCCAACGTCCTGACTTTC. Its protein is CASKSTRSSGANVLTF.

The chain links TRBV9 to TRBJ1-5, with D possibly matching TRBD1 (5 bases). V shed 2 bases and J shed 10 bases, with 13 bases lying between them. The CDR3 runs 13 residues. Germline CDR1 reads SGDLS; CDR2 reads YYNGEE. CDR3 DNA: TGTGCCAGCAGCGTTGAAGCAGGGTCCCCCCAGCATTTT. Its translation: CASSVEAGSPQHF.

The gene calls are TRBV14 and TRBJ2-7, with TRBD2 identical over 10 bases. From germline, CDR1 is SGHDN and CDR2 FVKESK. V shed 2 bases and J 12 bases; nucleotides not matched to a gene: 7. This CDR3 region has 13 residues. The DNA of the CDR3 is TGTGCCAGCAGCCAAACGACTAGCGGGTTGCGGTACTTC. Translated: CASSQTTSGLRYF. The variable domain in full, with the rest retrieved from reference TRBV14 and TRBJ2-7, is EAGVTQFPSHSVIEKGQTVTLRCDPISGHDNLYWYRRVMGKEIKFLLHFVKESKQDESGMPNNRFLAERTGGTYSTLKVQPAELEDSGVYFCASSQTTSGLRYFGPGTRLTVT.

The chain links TRBV7-9 to TRBJ1-1, with 10 bases that match TRBD1. The J segment lost 9 bases and the V segment lost 5 bases, leaving 3 bases of the junction unmatched. This CDR3 has 12 residues. CDR1 is SEHNR, CDR2 FQNEAQ, per germline (reference sequence). The CDR3 loop reads CASSLDRGQAFF. In nucleotides, the CDR3 is TGTGCCAGCAGCCTAGACAGGGGGCAAGCTTTCTTT.

The chain is built from TRBV28 and TRBJ1-2; D might be TRBD1 (5 bases). V was clipped by 6 bases and J by 12 bases, with 17 bases between them. This CDR3 comprises 12 residues. CDR1 is MDHEN, CDR2 SYDVKM, per germline. CDR3 DNA: TGTGCCAGCAGCCTAAGGAAGGGAGGGGACACCTTC. Translation gives CASSLRKGGDTF.

This clone was observed a single time. For the CDR3, the DNA is TGTGCCATCAGTGATCAGGGGTCCGGCTACACCTTC. This codes for CAISDQGSGYTF. This chain joins TRBV10-3 and TRBJ1-2, with D maybe TRBD1 (6 bases). Trimming took off 3 bases at V and 8 bases at J, with 10 bases between the two ends. This CDR3 is 12 amino acids long. CDR1 and CDR2 (germline): ENHRY, SYGVKD.

This clone was seen only once. The chain links TRBV29-1 to TRBJ2-1, with unresolved D. This CDR3 has 14 amino acids. Germline V lookup: CDR1 SQVTM, CDR2 ANQGSEA. The V gene lost 4 bases and the J gene lost 3 bases, with 13 bases spanning the gap. The CDR3: CSVASSSRYNEQFF. CDR3 coding DNA: TGCAGCGTTGCTTCCTCCTCCCGCTACAATGAGCAGTTCTTC.

This clone was found once. The chain combines TRBV28 with TRBJ1-2; D call uncertain. Germline values: CDR1 MDHEN, CDR2 SYDVKM. The CDR3 is 14 residues long. V gave up 10 bases and J gave up 5 bases, with 20 bases separating them. The CDR3 protein is CATPPGRASYGYTF. The CDR3 nucleotides are TGTGCCACCCCCCCGGGAAGGGCGAGTTATGGCTACACCTTC.

The chain recombines TRBV19 with TRBJ1-5, with D possibly TRBD1 on 6 matching bases. The ends were cut back, 7 bases at V and 0 bases at J, with 22 bases in the middle. This CDR3 has 18 residues. Germline V lookup: CDR1 LNHDA, CDR2 SQIVND (reference sequence). The CDR3 loop is CASTDRGLNRDSNQPQHF. The CDR3 nucleotides read TGTGCCAGTACCGACCGAGGCTTAAACAGGGATAGCAATCAGCCCCAGCATTTT.

The chain has TRBV6-1 and TRBJ2-7, with 7 bases that match TRBD1. Unmatched junction bases numbered 9, after V lost 5 bases and J lost 5 bases. The CDR3 consists of 14 residues. CDR1 is MNHNS, CDR2 SASEGT, per germline. The chain's CDR3 is CASSLQGIGDEQYF. In DNA form, the CDR3 reads TGTGCCAGCAGTCTACAGGGGATTGGCGACGAGCAGTACTTC.

With regard to this clone: One junction end does not reproduce the germline sequence, and a read error may be involved. V usage is TRBV7-2 and J usage is TRBJ1-6; D is perhaps TRBD1 (6 bases). In germline, CDR1 is SGHTA, CDR2 FQGNSA. The CDR3 length is 15 residues. This CDR3 reads CASSYPAGENSPLHF. The CDR3 coding sequence is TGTGCCAGCAGCTACCCTGCAGGGGAGAATTCACCTCTCCACTTT.

The gene calls are TRBV5-1 and TRBJ2-5; maybe TRBD1 (6 bases). TRBJ2-7 explains the end of the DNA better; the J call may be wrong. The CDR3 totals 13 residues. In germline, CDR1 is SGHRS, CDR2 YFSETQ. CDR3 nucleotide sequence: TGCGCCAGCAGCTCACAGGGACGGGACGAGCAGTACTTC. Residues: CASSSQGRDEQYF.

This clone was detected only once. V usage is TRBV5-1 and J usage is TRBJ2-7; D not certain. The CDR3 covers 12 residues. V was cut by 1 base and J by 5 bases, with 7 bases left in between. Germline V gene sequence: CDR1 SGHRS, CDR2 YFSETQ. The CDR3 region is CASSLNSDEQYF. The CDR3 DNA sequence: TGCGCCAGCAGCTTGAACTCTGACGAGCAGTACTTC.

The V call is TRBV7-2, the J call TRBJ2-7; maybe TRBD1 (6 bases). This CDR3 has 14 amino acids. V lost 4 bases to trimming and J lost 2 bases, with 12 bases between them. Germline V gives CDR1 SGHTA, CDR2 FQGNSA. CDR3 sequence reads: CASSSQGGAYEQYF. CDR3 coding DNA: TGTGCCAGCAGCTCACAGGGTGGCGCCTACGAGCAGTACTTC.

This rearrangement joins TRBV7-2 to TRBJ2-3; D unresolved. Germline CDR1 and CDR2: SGHTA and FQGNSA. V shed 2 bases and J shed 0 bases, with 6 bases lying between them. The CDR3 has 14 amino acids. Here the CDR3 reads CASSLRRSTDTQYF. The CDR3 nucleotides are TGTGCCAGCAGCTTACGCAGGAGCACAGATACGCAGTATTTT.

This chain joins TRBV27 and TRBJ1-2; possible D gene TRBD1, 5 bases. Germline values: CDR1 MNHEY, CDR2 SMNVEV (reference sequence). The CDR3 length is 15 residues. V was cut by 5 bases and J by 0 bases, with 13 bases left in between. CDR3 amino acids: CASSPTLTANYGYTF. The CDR3 DNA sequence: TGTGCCAGCAGTCCTACCTTGACAGCTAACTATGGCTACACCTTC.

The V call is TRBV6-5, the J call TRBJ2-5; D is perhaps TRBD1 (6 bases). This CDR3 contains 15 residues. Germline CDR1 reads MNHEY; CDR2 reads SVGAGI. V was shortened by 2 bases and J by 5 bases, with 15 bases between the two germline ends. In DNA form, the CDR3 reads TGTGCCAGCAGTTACGTCAGGGGAGTCGGCGAGACCCAGTACTTC. Its protein product is CASSYVRGVGETQYF.

The rearrangement uses TRBV2 and TRBJ1-4; D gene unclear. The germline CDR1 and CDR2 sequences are SNHLY and FYNNEI. V was trimmed by 5 bases and J by 8 bases, leaving 12 bases between them. The CDR3 has 13 amino acids. CDR3 protein: CASSRELREKLFF. In nucleotides, the CDR3 is TGTGCCAGCAGTCGGGAGCTGAGAGAAAAACTGTTTTTT.

This rearrangement joins TRBV28 to TRBJ2-1, with 10 bases fitting TRBD2. Germline assignment: CDR1 MDHEN and CDR2 SYDVKM. V shed 5 bases and J 7 bases; nucleotides not matched to a gene: 8. This CDR3 comprises 15 residues. CDR3 bases: TGTGCCAGCAGTCAGCGGGGGGGCCACGTTAATGAGCAGTTCTTC. This translates into CASSQRGGHVNEQFF.

The V and J genes are TRBV7-9 and TRBJ1-2, with 8 nucleotides matching TRBD1. The CDR3 extends over 12 amino acids. Germline CDR1 is SEHNR and CDR2 is FQNEAQ (reference sequence). The V and J ends lost 5 bases and 7 bases, in that order; junction bases with no gene match: 3. CDR3 loop: CASSEGQAGYTF. DNA for the CDR3: TGTGCCAGCAGCGAGGGACAGGCTGGCTACACCTTC. The entire variable domain, with the rest obtained from reference TRBV7-9 and TRBJ1-2, is as follows: DTGVSQNPRHKITKRGQNVTFRCDPISEHNRLYWYRQTLGQGPEFLTYFQNEAQLEKSRLLSDRFSAERPKGSFSTLEIQRTEQGDSAMYLCASSEGQAGYTFGSGTRLTVV.

V is TRBV15 and J is TRBJ2-2; 8 bases match TRBD1. The CDR3 covers 15 residues. In germline, CDR1 is LNHNV, CDR2 YYDKDF (reference sequence). V shed 5 bases, J shed 4 bases, and the junction held 6 bases outside the gene matches. The chain's CDR3 is CATSPWTGITGELFF. The DNA for the CDR3 is TGTGCCACCAGCCCTTGGACAGGGATCACCGGGGAGCTGTTTTTT.

V is TRBV5-1 and J is TRBJ2-7; 8 positions match TRBD1. The CDR3 totals 14 residues. Germline V gene data show CDR1 as SGHRS and CDR2 as YFSETQ. The J segment lost 5 bases and the V segment lost 3 bases, leaving 7 bases of the junction unmatched. CDR3 region: CASSSGQVDDEQYF. CDR3 nucleotide sequence: TGCGCCAGCAGCTCGGGACAGGTTGACGACGAGCAGTACTTC.

The genes are TRBV16 and TRBJ1-2; TRBD1 agrees at 7 bases. The CDR3 covers 14 residues. The V gene's germline CDR1 is KGHSY and CDR2 FQNENV. Losses at the gene ends were 4 bases for V and 2 bases for J; bases not matched to a gene: 4. DNA for the CDR3: TGTGCCAGCAGCCGGATACAGGGGAACTATGGCTACACCTTC. Protein: CASSRIQGNYGYTF.

The rearrangement joins TRBV19 to TRBJ2-7, with 10 positions matching TRBD2. The ends lost 5 bases at V and 0 bases at J; junction bases unmatched: 13. This CDR3 is 18 amino acids long. Germline-derived CDR1 and CDR2 are LNHDA and SQIVND (reference sequence). This CDR3 is CASSPLPGLATSSYEQYF. The DNA of the CDR3 is TGTGCCAGTAGTCCACTACCGGGACTAGCGACGAGCTCCTACGAGCAGTACTTC.

The rearrangement uses TRBV9 and TRBJ1-5; possibly TRBD1 for D (6 bases). The CDR3 has 15 amino acids. Between the trimmed V and J ends, which lost 2 bases and 9 bases, there was a span of 18 bases. Germline V gene sequence: CDR1 SGDLS, CDR2 YYNGEE. DNA for the CDR3: TGTGCCAGCAGCGTGGACGGGACACCCCGGGGGCCCCAGCATTTT. Translated, it gives CASSVDGTPRGPQHF. The variable domain in full, completed from reference TRBV9 and TRBJ1-5, reads DSGVTQTPKHLITATGQRVTLRCSPRSGDLSVYWYQQSLDQGLQFLIQYYNGEERAKGNILERFSAQQFPDLHSELNLSSLELGDSALYFCASSVDGTPRGPQHFGDGTRLSIL.

This rearrangement joins TRBV5-1 to TRBJ1-2; D is perhaps TRBD1 (6 bases). Trimming took off 5 bases at V and 8 bases at J, with 16 bases between the two ends. Germline V gene data show CDR1 as SGHRS and CDR2 as YFSETQ. CDR3 length: 13 residues. For the CDR3, the DNA is TGCGCCAGCAGAAGAGATTCAGGGGAGGGCTACACCTTC. It translates to CASRRDSGEGYTF.

This clone came up once. The chain uses TRBV6-1 and TRBJ1-2; 8 bases are shared with TRBD1. Germline CDR1 MNHNS, CDR2 SASEGT. The CDR3 has 15 residues. J was trimmed by 5 bases and V by 7 bases; bases with no gene match: 12. Written as DNA, the CDR3 is TGTGCCAGCACCGCGGACAGGGAGTATTGGTATGGCTACACCTTC. It encodes CASTADREYWYGYTF.

V is TRBV7-2 and J is TRBJ1-4; D might be TRBD1 (6 bases). The CDR3 covers 14 residues. Per the germline V gene, CDR1 is SGHTA and CDR2 is FQGNSA. V was cut by 1 base and J by 3 bases, with 6 bases left in between. The CDR3 here is CASSLGTANEKLFF. The CDR3 DNA reads TGTGCCAGCAGCTTAGGGACAGCTAATGAAAAACTGTTTTTT.

This chain links TRBV5-1 with TRBJ2-7, with TRBD2 as a possible D gene (5 bases). The germline V gene has CDR1 SGHRS and CDR2 YFSETQ. The CDR3 runs 14 residues. The V end lost 3 bases, the J end lost 6 bases, and 16 bases lay between the germline ends. CDR3 nucleotides: TGCGCCAGCAGCTATTCCCGGGAACGAGGCGAGCAGTACTTC. It encodes CASSYSRERGEQYF.

V usage is TRBV6-6 and J usage is TRBJ2-1; 11 positions match TRBD2. The V gene's germline CDR1 is MNHNY and CDR2 SVGAGI (reference sequence). This CDR3 has 16 residues. With V trimmed by 8 bases and J by 4 bases, 10 bases remained unmatched. CDR3 sequence reads: CASEFLTSGGYNEQFF. The CDR3 bases are TGTGCCAGCGAATTCCTAACTAGCGGGGGTTACAATGAGCAGTTCTTC.

Here the CDR3 reads CASSSSGIYRARRGYTF. The CDR3 bases are TGTGCCAGCAGTTCCTCGGGGATTTACAGGGCGCGGAGAGGCTACACCTTC. The chain has TRBV27 and TRBJ1-2, with D maybe TRBD1 (6 bases). The CDR3 runs to 17 residues. The germline V gene encodes CDR1 MNHEY and CDR2 SMNVEV (reference sequence). V lost 4 bases, J lost 8 bases, and 26 bases lay in between.